This is a list of T cell receptor beta chains from one sample in a study of blood T cell repertoires in COVID-19. Sequenced by immunoSEQ multiplex PCR; TCRdb stores in-frame clones only, minus some. The table has some 30,000 clones, approximately 86% seen once. Input material: peripheral blood. The source is an elderly woman with active or convalescent COVID-19. The CDR3 runs from the conserved cysteine through the conserved F or W. Each record gives: J gene, V gene, clone size, D gene, CDR3 DNA, CDR3 protein. The D gene is left open where the match is weak. Clone size is shown for a subset of rows, as once, few, many or a class of expanded clone.

>TRBJ2-5|TRBV12-5|.|.
TGTGCTAGTGGTTTTCAGAGGGAGACCCAGTACTTC
CASGFQRETQYF
>TRBJ1-2|TRBV5-4|.|TRBD1
TGTGCCAGCAGCCAAGGACAGGGAGACTATGGCTACACCTTC
CASSQGQGDYGYTF
>TRBJ1-1|TRBV4-1|few|.
TGCGCCAGCAGCCAAGTACAGGGAGGGGGGACTGAAGCTTTCTTT
CASSQVQGGGTEAFF
>TRBJ1-2|TRBV6-2/TRBV6-3|once|.
TGTGCCAGCAGTTACCAGGCGACCTCTAACTATGGCTACACCTTC
CASSYQATSNYGYTF
>TRBJ2-7|TRBV19|once|TRBD1
TGTGCCAGTAGTACCCAGAGGACAGGAAACTACGAGCAGTACTTC
CASSTQRTGNYEQYF
>TRBJ1-4|TRBV24-1|once|.
TGTGCCACCAGTGATCCAGGGATTAACCAAGGGCTGTTTTTT
CATSDPGINQGLFF
>TRBJ2-4|TRBV5-4|.|TRBD2
TGTGCCAGCAGCGAGCAAGCGGGGGAAACAGCCAAAAACATTCAGTACTTC
CASSEQAGETAKNIQYF
>TRBJ2-5|TRBV10-2|.|TRBD1
TGCGCCAGCAGTGAGGGACAGGTGTACCAAGAGACCCAGTACTTC
CASSEGQVYQETQYF
>TRBJ2-7|TRBV19|.|.
TGTGCCAGTAGTATAGCACAAAACTCCTACGAGCAGTACTTC
CASSIAQNSYEQYF
>TRBJ2-7|TRBV27|.|TRBD1
TGTGCCAGCACCAGGACAGGGGGCCTCGACGAGCAGTACTTC
CASTRTGGLDEQYF
>TRBJ1-1|TRBV6-5|once|.
TGTGCCAGCAAGCAGGGAAGGGAAAACACTGAAGCTTTCTTT
CASKQGRENTEAFF
>TRBJ1-1|TRBV28|.|.
TGTGCCAGCATTTGGGCGCAGGGGACTATGAACACTGAAGCTTTCTTT
CASIWAQGTMNTEAFF
>TRBJ1-3|TRBV21-1|.|.
TGTGCCAGCAGCAAAGTAAGCCAGGCAACTGGAAACACCATATATTTT
CASSKVSQATGNTIYF
>TRBJ1-2|TRBV27|.|.
TGTGCCAGCAGTTTGACGGGGGGCGCATTATATGGCTACACCTTC
CASSLTGGALYGYTF
>TRBJ1-2|TRBV11-2|.|TRBD1
TGTGCCAGCAGCTTACGGGGCGAAGGGGGCGAAAACTATGGCTACACCTTC
CASSLRGEGGENYGYTF
>TRBJ2-3|TRBV7-2|.|.
TGTGCCAGCAGCTTGCCCAGGCTTAGCACAGATACGCAGTATTTT
CASSLPRLSTDTQYF
>TRBJ1-2|TRBV20-1|few|.
TGCAGTGCTACTGAGGGTCTAGGTGGCTACACCTTC
CSATEGLGGYTF
>TRBJ1-3|TRBV5-1|once|.
TGCGCCAGCAGCCTGTCCGGAGCGGATTCTGGAAACACCATATATTTT
CASSLSGADSGNTIYF